This T cell receptor (beta chain) comes out of a study of cytotoxic CD8 clonotypes in ibrutinib-treated CLL. Study in general: In all, about a dozen patients were relapsed/refractory, 15 were treatment-naive and roughly 18 were IGHV unmutated. Partial response occurred in 24 patients and complete response in 2; at median approximately 68 months, 14 remained remitted and 12 progressed. Mean yields were about 260,000 productive templates and 94,082 productive rearrangements per sample.

Repertoires were generated with immunoSEQ multiplex PCR, while TCRdb's copy carries only in-frame clones and drops some. This sample carries around 250,000 clones, around three quarters of them seen once, and the ten largest clones take roughly 14%. After removal of 5 bases from V and 1 base from J, the junction contained 8 bases not matched to a gene. Germline lookup yields CDR1 SQVTM and CDR2 ANQGSEA. The CDR3 has 16 residues. The source of this sequence is a human donor with chronic lymphocytic leukemia. Sequences were derived from PBMCs, sampled after 24 months of ibrutinib treatment. The chain recombines TRBV29-1 with TRBJ2-2; 9 bases agree with TRBD2. The CDR3 region is CSVQGIAGENTGELFF. The CDR3 DNA is TGCAGCGTTCAGGGGATAGCGGGAGAGAACACCGGGGAGCTGTTTTTT.